The clone carrying this TCR beta chain was recorded once. Everyone who took part was about 18 to 90 years old, and they came from some 23 US areas. Sequencing was performed with immunoSEQ multiplex PCR; in TCRdb, only in-frame clones are kept and a portion is missing. The table records about 220,000 clones, just under 85% of them present only once. This record comes from a study of blood T cell repertoires in COVID-19. The CDR3 loop spans 14 amino acids. Per the germline V gene, CDR1 is SGHDN and CDR2 is FVKESK. V shed 1 base, J shed 5 bases, and the junction held 4 bases outside the gene matches. Sequencing was done on a sample of PBMCs or T cells enriched from blood (not recorded which). This rearrangement joins TRBV14 to TRBJ2-5, with 7 nucleotides matching TRBD1. This clonotype was sampled from a woman between 40 and 50 years old with acute COVID-19. The CDR3: CASSQAGTAETQYF. The CDR3 bases are TGTGCCAGCAGCCAAGCCGGGACAGCGGAGACCCAGTACTTC.